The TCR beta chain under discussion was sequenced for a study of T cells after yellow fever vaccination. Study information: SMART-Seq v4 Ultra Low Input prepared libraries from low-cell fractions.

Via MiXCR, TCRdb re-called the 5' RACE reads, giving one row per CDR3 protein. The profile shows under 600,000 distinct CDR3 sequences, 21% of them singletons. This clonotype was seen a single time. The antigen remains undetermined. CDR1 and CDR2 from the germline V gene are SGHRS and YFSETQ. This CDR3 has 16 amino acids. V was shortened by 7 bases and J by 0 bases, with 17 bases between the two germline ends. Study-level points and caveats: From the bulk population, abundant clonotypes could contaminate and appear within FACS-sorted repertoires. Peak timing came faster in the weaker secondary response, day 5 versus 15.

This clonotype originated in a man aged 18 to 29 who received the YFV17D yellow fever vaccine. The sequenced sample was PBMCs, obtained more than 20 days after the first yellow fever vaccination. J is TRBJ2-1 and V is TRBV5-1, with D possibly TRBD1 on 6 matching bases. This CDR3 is CASRYGTPSSYNEQFF. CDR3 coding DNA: TGCGCCAGCCGATACGGGACACCAAGCTCCTACAATGAGCAGTTCTTC.